The 14 T cell receptor beta chains given below trace back to one sample, sequenced in a study of beta chain features in type 1 diabetes. Sequenced material consisted of expressed TCRB transcripts (all of the isolated RNA was reverse transcribed). The assay was immunoSEQ multiplex PCR, and TCRdb's table has in-frame clones only and misses some. The table has fewer than 500,000 clones, 11% to 15% seen once; the top ten hold less than 0.04%. The sequenced sample consisted of naive CD4+ T cells from blood. The receptor set was obtained from a young man in good health.

This clone appeared a few times. The chain joins TRBV18 to TRBJ2-1, with D perhaps matching TRBD1 or TRBD2 (5 bases each). V lost 3 bases, J lost 0 bases, and 12 bases lay in between. The CDR3 is made up of 16 amino acids. Germline CDR1 and CDR2: KGHSH and LQKENI. The CDR3 region has the DNA TGTGCCAGCTCACCCCCGGGACGGAGCTCCTACAATGAGCAGTTCTTC. Translation: CASSPPGRSSYNEQFF.

This chain links TRBV4-1 with TRBJ2-7; D is ambiguous. The germline gives CDR1 MGHRA, CDR2 YSYEKL. The ends were cut back, 1 base at V and 0 bases at J, with 10 bases in the middle. The CDR3 length is 15 residues. The CDR3 nucleotides are TGCGCCAGCAGCCAAGGGCCGACGATCTCCTACGAGCAGTACTTC. Translating it yields CASSQGPTISYEQYF.

This clone was picked up many times. The rearrangement uses TRBV7-2 and TRBJ2-1; TRBD2 matches at 7 bases. Germline CDR1 and CDR2: SGHTA and FQGNSA. This CDR3 is built from 14 residues. V dropped 8 bases and J dropped 9; count of bases not matched to a gene: 13. The CDR3 nucleotides read TGTGCCAGCGCCCAAAGCGGGAACAAGGGTGAGCAGTTCTTC. Protein sequence: CASAQSGNKGEQFF.

The chain has TRBV2 and TRBJ2-7; the match to TRBD1 covers 8 bases. The CDR3 sequence is 12 residues long. The trim removed 7 bases at V and 5 bases at J, leaving 4 bases unmatched. The germline CDR1 and CDR2 sequences are SNHLY and FYNNEI. DNA for the CDR3: TGTGCCAGCAAGGCAGGGGGCCACGAGCAGTACGTC. As protein: CASKAGGHEQYV.

This rearrangement joins TRBV14 to TRBJ2-3; unclear D gene. The V end was cut by 4 bases, the J end by 2 bases, with 16 bases between. The germline V gene has CDR1 SGHDN and CDR2 FVKESK. This CDR3 region has 16 residues. The CDR3 spells CASSPFLTGNTDTQYF. The CDR3 DNA reads as TGTGCCAGCAGCCCCTTCCTGACTGGGAACACAGATACGCAGTATTTT.

The gene calls are TRBV5-4 and TRBJ2-2; 8 bases line up with TRBD1. The CDR3 spans 15 residues. Germline-derived CDR1 and CDR2 are SGHNT and YYREEE (reference sequence). V lost 5 bases, J lost 2 bases, and 5 bases stayed unmatched. The CDR3 spells CASRPTGANTGELFF. The CDR3 DNA follows: TGTGCCAGCAGGCCGACAGGGGCTAACACCGGGGAGCTGTTTTTT. Complete variable domain (other parts from reference TRBV5-4 and TRBJ2-2): ETGVTQSPTHLIKTRGQQVTLRCSSQSGHNTVSWYQQALGQGPQFIFQYYREEENGRGNFPPRFSGLQFPNYSSELNVNALELDDSALYLCASRPTGANTGELFFGEGSRLTVL.

The chain couples TRBV18 to TRBJ1-2, with D perhaps matching TRBD1 (6 bases). The V end lost 3 bases, the J end lost 8 bases, and 10 bases lay between the germline ends. CDR1 and CDR2 from the germline V gene are KGHSH and LQKENI. The CDR3 is made up of 12 amino acids. CDR3: CASSPQGQGYTF. Here the CDR3 DNA reads TGTGCCAGCTCACCGCAGGGGCAGGGCTACACCTTC.

V is TRBV2 and J is TRBJ2-5, with 9 bases fitting TRBD2. The trim removed 8 bases at V and 5 bases at J, leaving 12 bases unmatched. Germline V gives CDR1 SNHLY, CDR2 FYNNEI. The CDR3 is made up of 15 amino acids. For the CDR3, the DNA is TGTGCCAGCCGCCTTCGGCGGGGGGGCGAGGAGACCCAGTACTTC. Its protein is CASRLRRGGEETQYF.

This clone was seen only a few times. V is TRBV2 and J is TRBJ2-6, with TRBD2 matching over 7 bases. V lost 3 bases and J lost 4; bases outside the gene matches: 3. The CDR3 has 15 residues. CDR1 is SNHLY and CDR2 is FYNNEI in the germline V gene. The CDR3 DNA reads as TGTGCCAGCAGTGAGAGCGGGGTCGGGGCCAACGTCCTGACTTTC. This codes for CASSESGVGANVLTF.

J is TRBJ1-5 and V is TRBV15, with D perhaps TRBD1 (6 bases). V dropped 2 bases and J dropped 4 bases, with 12 bases sitting between them. Germline V gene sequence: CDR1 LNHNV, CDR2 YYDKDF (reference sequence). The CDR3 has 15 amino acids. The CDR3 nucleotides are TGTGCCACCAGCAGACCTGACAGGCCAAATCAGCCCCAGCATTTT. This gives the protein CATSRPDRPNQPQHF.

This clone was detected only a few times. The chain couples TRBV5-1 to TRBJ2-7, with a tentative D call TRBD1 (7 bases). CDR1 and CDR2 from the germline V gene are SGHRS and YFSETQ. The CDR3 consists of 15 residues. The V gene lost 4 bases and the J gene lost 3 bases, with 17 bases spanning the gap. CDR3 nucleotides: TGCGCCAGCAGCGGAGGGACAGCCCCACTCTACGAGCAGTACTTC. Translation gives CASSGGTAPLYEQYF.

The chain recombines TRBV5-1 with TRBJ1-2, with TRBD1 matching over 7 bases. This CDR3 region has 14 residues. The ends lost 5 bases at V and 8 bases at J; junction bases unmatched: 12. Per germline, CDR1 SGHRS and CDR2 YFSETQ. CDR3: CASSPATGTIGYTF. In nucleotides, the CDR3 is TGCGCCAGCAGTCCTGCGACAGGGACGATAGGCTACACCTTC. The full variable domain, its missing parts supplied by reference TRBV5-1 and TRBJ1-2, is KAGVTQTPRYLIKTRGQQVTLSCSPISGHRSVSWYQQTPGQGLQFLFEYFSETQRNKGNFPGRFSGRQFSNSRSEMNVSTLELGDSALYLCASSPATGTIGYTFGSGTRLTVV.

CDR3 in DNA: TGTGCCAGCTCACCTTATCCGCAGAGGGTCGCTGAAGCTTTCTTT. The encoded protein is CASSPYPQRVAEAFF. The gene calls are TRBV18 and TRBJ1-1, with D unresolved. The CDR3 consists of 15 residues. CDR1 KGHSH and CDR2 LQKENI come from the germline V gene. The ends were cut back, 3 bases at V and 6 bases at J, with 17 bases in the middle.

The rearrangement joins TRBV7-9 to TRBJ2-3; 9 bases fit TRBD2. CDR3 length equals 18 residues. Unmatched junction bases numbered 10, after V lost 1 base and J lost 2 bases. Per germline, CDR1 SEHNR and CDR2 FQNEAQ (reference sequence). The CDR3 region has the DNA TGTGCCAGCAGCTTAGATGCCCTTCTAGCGGGACACACAGATACGCAGTATTTT. It specifies CASSLDALLAGHTDTQYF.